The rows below give T cell receptor beta chains drawn from one sample of a study of blood T cell repertoires in COVID-19. Only in-frame clones appear in the TCRdb table, and some are missing; sequencing was by immunoSEQ multiplex PCR. The sample has hundreds of thousands of clones; roughly 86% are singletons. Specimen: peripheral blood. Receptors were obtained from a woman between 55 and 75 years old who had recovered from COVID-19. The CDR3 runs from the conserved cysteine through the conserved F or W. A D gene is named only where the DNA matches it firmly. Some rows mark clone size as missing; the rest say once, few, many or name a class of expanded clone.

.	.	TRBJ1-2	TRBV6-5	CASSRTGYAYTF	TGTGCCAGCAGCCGTACAGGGTATGCCTACACCTTC
TRBD2	.	TRBJ2-7	TRBV3-1/TRBV3-2	CASSQEGGGASYEQYF	TGTGCCAGCAGCCAAGAGGGGGGAGGGGCGTCCTACGAGCAGTACTTC
TRBD1	.	TRBJ2-5	TRBV7-3	CASSLGTGAETQYF	TGTGCCAGCAGCTTGGGGACAGGGGCCGAGACCCAGTACTTC
TRBD2	.	TRBJ2-1	TRBV4-1	CASSLAPSGGSYNEQFF	TGCGCCAGCAGCCTCGCTCCTAGCGGGGGATCCTACAATGAGCAGTTCTTC
.	few	TRBJ1-1	TRBV5-4	CASSLGRLMNTEAFF	TGTGCCAGCAGCTTGGGGCGACTCATGAACACTGAAGCTTTCTTT
TRBD1	.	TRBJ2-7	TRBV5-1	CASSLGGTGFYEQYF	TGCGCCAGCAGCTTGGGAGGGACAGGGTTCTACGAGCAGTACTTC
.	.	TRBJ2-1	TRBV5-1	CASARGGPSSYNEQFF	TGCGCCAGCGCAAGGGGAGGCCCAAGCTCCTACAATGAGCAGTTCTTC
.	.	TRBJ2-3	TRBV21-1	CASTKPTGGATDTQYF	TGTGCCAGCACCAAACCGACGGGGGGCGCGACAGATACGCAGTATTTT
.	.	TRBJ1-1	TRBV19	CASSINGYTEAFF	TGTGCCAGTAGTATAAACGGGTACACTGAAGCTTTCTTT
TRBD2	many	TRBJ2-5	TRBV5-1	CASSTLAGVQETQYF	TGCGCCAGCAGCACACTAGCGGGGGTCCAAGAGACCCAGTACTTC
.	.	TRBJ1-1	TRBV7-2	CASSLEGPQAFF	TGTGCCAGCAGCTTAGAGGGGCCCCAAGCTTTCTTT
TRBD1	.	TRBJ2-1	TRBV9	CASSAGTGRYNEQFF	TGTGCCAGCAGCGCTGGGACAGGGCGATACAATGAGCAGTTCTTC
TRBD1	.	TRBJ1-2	TRBV9	CASSPPMEGASAYTF	TGTGCCAGCAGCCCCCCAATGGAGGGGGCAAGTGCCTACACCTTC
TRBD2	.	TRBJ2-3	TRBV3-1/TRBV3-2	CASSQEALSGGLADTDTQYF	TGTGCCAGCAGCCAAGAAGCTTTAAGCGGGGGACTAGCAGACACAGATACGCAGTATTTT
TRBD2	few	TRBJ2-6	TRBV27	CASSWSSGGSGANVLTF	TGTGCCAGCAGCTGGTCTAGCGGGGGCTCTGGGGCCAACGTCCTGACTTTC
TRBD1	.	TRBJ2-4	TRBV28	CASNTSGTGKNIQYF	TGTGCCAGCAACACCTCTGGGACAGGGAAAAACATTCAGTACTTC
.	.	TRBJ1-2	TRBV3-1/TRBV3-2	CASSQDSGARGYTF	TGTGCCAGCAGCCAAGACTCAGGCGCAAGAGGCTACACCTTC
.	.	TRBJ1-5	TRBV9	CASEVASGDQPQHF	TGTGCCAGCGAGGTCGCCAGTGGAGATCAGCCCCAGCATTTT
TRBD1	.	TRBJ2-5	TRBV10-3	CAITPGQGPQETQYF	TGTGCCATCACCCCGGGACAGGGACCCCAAGAGACCCAGTACTTC
TRBD1	.	TRBJ2-2	TRBV28	CASSSIRQGRTGELFF	TGTGCCAGCAGTTCCATAAGACAGGGGCGCACCGGGGAGCTGTTTTTT
TRBD1	.	TRBJ1-3	TRBV19	CASSTPGQGAGNTIYF	TGTGCCAGTAGTACGCCGGGACAGGGGGCTGGAAACACCATATATTTT
TRBD1	.	TRBJ1-3	TRBV19	CASSLNRGLEGNTIYF	TGTGCCAGTAGCCTCAACAGGGGGCTGGAAGGAAACACCATATATTTT
.	.	TRBJ1-4	TRBV27	CASSLYSATNEKLFF	TGTGCCAGCAGTTTATACTCGGCAACTAATGAAAAACTGTTTTTT
TRBD2	.	TRBJ2-3	TRBV25-1	CASSGGLATDTQYF	TGTGCCAGCAGTGGAGGACTAGCGACAGATACGCAGTATTTT
.	.	TRBJ2-2	TRBV2	CASRTVNANTGELFF	TGTGCCAGCAGGACAGTGAACGCGAACACCGGGGAGCTGTTTTTT
.	few	TRBJ2-7	TRBV6-2/TRBV6-3	CASSPDNYEQYF	TGTGCCAGCAGTCCCGACAACTACGAGCAGTACTTC